These 23 T cell receptor beta chains share one sample of origin, sequenced in a study of shared clonotypes between healthy human individuals. Naive CD8 cells, CD45RO-negative and positively selected for CCR7, excluded terminally differentiated effector memory CD45RA+ cells. The assay was immunoSEQ multiplex PCR, and TCRdb's table has in-frame clones only and misses some. The sample holds hundreds of thousands of clones, approximately 96% seen once. The sequenced sample was naive CD8+ T cells sorted from blood. The receptor set was obtained from a woman in her twenties or thirties in good health.

This chain joins TRBV15 and TRBJ2-2; TRBD1 agrees at 8 bases. Germline trimming cut 6 bases from V and 6 bases from J; bases unmatched to any gene: 9. Germline V gives CDR1 LNHNV, CDR2 YYDKDF (reference sequence). The CDR3 consists of 15 residues. The CDR3 region has the DNA TGTGCCACCAGTAAAGTGACAGGGGCCCCCGGGGAGCTGTTTTTT. Translated, it gives CATSKVTGAPGELFF.

CDR3 coding DNA: TGTGCCAGCAGGACCTCGACAGGGAGTATCACCGGGGAGCTGTTTTTT. Encoded protein: CASRTSTGSITGELFF. The rearrangement joins TRBV28 to TRBJ2-2; 7 bases align to TRBD1. The germline gives CDR1 MDHEN, CDR2 SYDVKM. V shed 6 bases and J 4 bases; nucleotides not matched to a gene: 11. The CDR3 covers 16 residues.

This CDR3 reads CASSLGPSGGRDQETQYF. CDR3 nucleotide sequence: TGTGCCAGCAGCTTAGGCCCGAGTGGGGGTAGAGACCAAGAGACCCAGTACTTC. This chain connects TRBV11-2 to TRBJ2-5; D may match TRBD1 or TRBD2 (5 bases each). The V gene's germline CDR1 is SGHAT and CDR2 FQNNGV. V was pared by 1 base and J by 0 bases, with 18 bases between. This CDR3 has 18 residues.

This clone showed up just a few times. V usage is TRBV13 and J usage is TRBJ1-2, with a possible D match to TRBD1 (5 bases). V lost 6 bases and J lost 8, with 13 bases in between. This CDR3 has 12 residues. The germline V gene encodes CDR1 PRHDT and CDR2 FYEKMQ (reference sequence). The CDR3 reads CASSLGTSGYTF. The CDR3 DNA follows: TGTGCCAGCAGTCTTGGGACGTCCGGCTACACCTTC.

The genes are TRBV29-1 and TRBJ2-1; 13 bases fit TRBD2. The CDR3 runs to 17 residues. CDR1 and CDR2 (germline): SQVTM, ANQGSEA. V trimming: 1 base; J trimming: 2 bases; junction bases outside the gene matches: 5. DNA for the CDR3: TGCAGCGTTGAAGTACTCGGACTAGCGGGGGCCTACAATGAGCAGTTCTTC. Residues: CSVEVLGLAGAYNEQFF.

The chain is built from TRBV7-9 and TRBJ2-1, with TRBD2 as a possible D gene (5 bases). V lost 5 bases and J lost 2, with 13 bases in between. Looked up from germline, CDR1 is SEHNR and CDR2 is FQNEAQ (reference sequence). There are 15 residues in the CDR3. This chain's CDR3 is CASSLFGSTYNEQFF. The DNA for the CDR3 is TGTGCCAGCAGCCTGTTTGGGAGCACCTACAATGAGCAGTTCTTC.

J is TRBJ1-5 and V is TRBV7-8; 12 bases fit TRBD1. J lost 5 bases, V lost 2 bases, and 10 bases had no gene match. CDR3 size: 18 residues. The germline V gene has CDR1 SGHVS and CDR2 FQNEAQ. The CDR3 spells CASSLRAGQGAFYQPQHF. CDR3 in DNA: TGTGCCAGCAGCTTAAGGGCGGGACAGGGGGCGTTTTATCAGCCCCAGCATTTT.

The V and J genes are TRBV11-2 and TRBJ2-3, with TRBD2 matching over 7 bases. CDR1 is SGHAT, CDR2 FQNNGV, per germline. The CDR3 is 16 residues long. V lost 5 bases, J lost 0 bases, and 8 bases stayed unmatched. The CDR3 sequence: CASSGLADLSTDTQYF. In DNA form, the CDR3 reads TGTGCCAGCAGCGGTCTAGCGGACCTTAGCACAGATACGCAGTATTTT.

This clone appeared once. The genes are TRBV28 and TRBJ1-5, with 9 nucleotides matching TRBD1. Germline values: CDR1 MDHEN, CDR2 SYDVKM. This CDR3 spans 16 amino acids. V lost 3 bases, J lost 3 bases, and 6 bases stayed unmatched. CDR3 bases: TGTGCCAGCAGTTTTCATTGGGACAGGGACAATCAGCCCCAGCATTTT. It translates to CASSFHWDRDNQPQHF.

V gene TRBV6-5 combines with J gene TRBJ2-1; D gene unclear. The CDR3 runs to 11 residues. Germline values: CDR1 MNHEY, CDR2 SVGAGI. V was cut by 5 bases and J by 8 bases, with 7 bases left in between. The CDR3 loop reads CASSEGHEQFF. The CDR3 nucleotides are TGTGCCAGCAGTGAAGGTCATGAGCAGTTCTTC.

The chain carries TRBV30 and TRBJ1-1, with D maybe TRBD1 (5 bases). The V and J ends lost 0 bases and 3 bases respectively, with 20 bases between them. This CDR3 contains 17 residues. Per the germline V gene, CDR1 is GTSNPN and CDR2 is SVGIG (reference sequence). The CDR3 DNA is TGTGCCTGGAGTGTACTGGTGGGGGGGGAGGAAGACACTGAAGCTTTCTTT. Protein sequence: CAWSVLVGGEEDTEAFF.

V and J are TRBV7-6 and TRBJ2-3; D is perhaps TRBD2 (6 bases). The CDR3 loop spans 15 amino acids. V was cut by 0 bases and J by 6 bases, with 13 bases left in between. The germline gives CDR1 SGHVS, CDR2 FNYEAQ. The CDR3 spells CASSLAGGPRDTQYF. Written as DNA, the CDR3 is TGTGCCAGCAGCTTAGCTGGAGGGCCTCGGGATACGCAGTATTTT.

The chain links TRBV4-1 to TRBJ2-2, with TRBD2 matching 8 bases. Germline V lookup: CDR1 MGHRA, CDR2 YSYEKL. The CDR3 runs 19 residues. V lost 4 bases and J lost 3; bases outside the gene matches: 16. CDR3: CASSRLPGLDRGDTGELFF. CDR3 bases: TGCGCCAGCAGCCGACTCCCGGGACTAGATAGGGGAGACACCGGGGAGCTGTTTTTT.

The chain employs TRBV28 and TRBJ1-5; D unresolved. The germline CDR1 and CDR2 sequences are MDHEN and SYDVKM. The V and J ends lost 8 bases and 6 bases respectively, with 17 bases between them. The CDR3 length is 14 residues. CDR3: CASLNGQLRQPQHF. DNA for the CDR3: TGTGCCAGCCTAAATGGGCAGCTTCGTCAGCCCCAGCATTTT.

This rearrangement joins TRBV27 to TRBJ1-2; D call uncertain. V lost 3 bases and J lost 8, with 10 bases in between. The CDR3 runs to 12 residues. Germline CDR1 and CDR2: MNHEY and SMNVEV (reference sequence). The CDR3 DNA follows: TGTGCCAGCAGTTTTGCAGGCTTAGGCTACACCTTC. This translates into CASSFAGLGYTF.

The chain couples TRBV28 to TRBJ1-2; D perhaps matches TRBD1 (6 bases). CDR3 length: 15 residues. CDR1 is MDHEN, CDR2 SYDVKM, per germline. Trimming stripped 2 bases from V and 4 bases from J, with 14 bases between. CDR3 residues: CASSLTIQGLYGYTF. The CDR3 region has the DNA TGTGCCAGCAGTTTAACAATACAGGGCCTCTATGGCTACACCTTC.

On this clone: Other DNA sequences in the sample encode the same CDR3. This chain links TRBV27 with TRBJ2-7; 11 bases are shared with TRBD1. CDR3 length: 14 amino acids. Germline CDR1 is MNHEY and CDR2 is SMNVEV (reference sequence). V trimming: 4 bases; J trimming: 3 bases; junction bases outside the gene matches: 2. CDR3 region: CASSSGTGGYEQYF. For the CDR3, the DNA is TGTGCCAGCAGTTCCGGGACAGGGGGCTACGAGCAGTACTTC.

The J gene is TRBJ2-1, the V gene TRBV11-2; 10 bases align to TRBD2. With V trimmed by 5 bases and J by 5 bases, 9 bases remained unmatched. Germline V gives CDR1 SGHAT, CDR2 FQNNGV. The CDR3 spans 16 residues. The CDR3 region is CASSQYRGTSDNEQFF. The CDR3 DNA follows: TGTGCCAGCAGCCAATACAGGGGGACTAGCGACAATGAGCAGTTCTTC.

In this sample, this clone turned up once. The chain uses TRBV27 and TRBJ2-7; 7 nucleotides line up with TRBD1. Trimming cost V 4 bases and J 0 bases; bases outside gene matches: 9. This CDR3 contains 16 residues. CDR1 MNHEY and CDR2 SMNVEV come from the germline V gene (reference sequence). The CDR3 coding sequence is TGTGCCAGCAGTTACGATGGGACAGCGAGCTCCTACGAGCAGTACTTC. The encoded protein is CASSYDGTASSYEQYF.

This rearrangement joins TRBV19 to TRBJ1-2, with 8 bases fitting TRBD1. Germline values: CDR1 LNHDA, CDR2 SQIVND (reference sequence). J was trimmed by 3 bases and V by 4 bases; bases with no gene match: 13. The CDR3 runs 17 residues. CDR3 loop: CASSTTGGPGGDYGYTF. CDR3 sequence (DNA): TGTGCCAGTAGTACGACCGGAGGGCCAGGGGGCGACTATGGCTACACCTTC.

V usage is TRBV5-6 and J usage is TRBJ2-7; D is perhaps TRBD2 (6 bases). V was clipped by 0 bases and J by 0 bases, with 13 bases between them. The CDR3 runs 16 residues. In germline, CDR1 is SGHDT, CDR2 YYEEEE. The CDR3 DNA sequence: TGTGCCAGCAGCTTGGGTGCGGCGGGGCTCTCCTACGAGCAGTACTTC. Protein: CASSLGAAGLSYEQYF. The whole variable domain, filled in from reference TRBV5-6 and TRBJ2-7, reads DAGVTQSPTHLIKTRGQQVTLRCSPKSGHDTVSWYQQALGQGPQFIFQYYEEEERQRGNFPDRFSGHQFPNYSSELNVNALLLGDSALYLCASSLGAAGLSYEQYFGPGTRLTVT.

The V gene is TRBV5-6, the J gene TRBJ2-2; the D is unclear. Trimming removed 4 bases from V and 1 base from J, with 8 bases in between. The CDR3 is 14 residues long. Per germline, CDR1 SGHDT and CDR2 YYEEEE. CDR3 sequence (DNA): TGTGCCAGCAGCATAGTACAGAACACCGGGGAGCTGTTTTTT. Its protein product is CASSIVQNTGELFF.

The V call is TRBV29-1, the J call TRBJ2-7, with TRBD2 matching 8 bases. With V trimmed by 4 bases and J by 5 bases, 7 bases remained unmatched. Per the germline V gene, CDR1 is SQVTM and CDR2 is ANQGSEA. This CDR3 is built from 13 residues. CDR3: CSVAGGLGDEQYF. CDR3 in DNA: TGCAGCGTTGCGGGGGGGCTTGGGGACGAGCAGTACTTC.